The next 26 T cell receptor beta chains were all read from a single sample in a study of T cells after yellow fever vaccination. TCRdb re-derived calls from the 5' RACE reads in MiXCR, one entry per CDR3 protein. Of approximately 300,000 distinct CDR3 sequences in the sample, around 6.8% were seen once. This specimen was PBMCs, taken roughly 46 days after the first yellow fever vaccination. Receptors originate from a man younger than 35 who received the YFV17D yellow fever vaccine.

Many counts were recorded for this clonotype. The chain is built from TRBV18 and TRBJ2-3, with 7 bases aligning to TRBD1. In germline, CDR1 is KGHSH, CDR2 LQKENI. The V gene end was trimmed by 3 bases and the J gene end by 1 base; junction bases not matched to a gene: 4. This CDR3 is 15 amino acids long. The CDR3 nucleotides read TGTGCCAGCTCACCTACAGGGGTGGGCACAGATACGCAGTATTTT. It encodes CASSPTGVGTDTQYF.

This clonotype was seen more than once but under ten times. This sequence joins TRBV18 and TRBJ2-5; tentative D call: TRBD2 (5 bases). This CDR3 is built from 14 residues. CDR1 KGHSH and CDR2 LQKENI come from the germline V gene. V was shortened by 2 bases and J by 1 base, with 8 bases between the two germline ends. The CDR3 DNA reads TGTGCCAGCTCACCAACAAGCGGCCAAGAGACCCAGTACTTC. Protein product: CASSPTSGQETQYF.

The rearrangement joins TRBV7-9 to TRBJ2-7; the D is unclear. The V gene lost 4 bases and the J gene lost 3 bases, with 10 bases spanning the gap. The CDR3 extends over 13 amino acids. CDR1 is SEHNR and CDR2 is FQNEAQ in the germline V gene (reference sequence). Here the CDR3 DNA reads TGTGCCAGCAGCTCCGGACGGATCTACGAGCAGTACGTC. Amino acids: CASSSGRIYEQYV.

The CDR3 loop is CSVELRQGERQKLFF. The CDR3 DNA reads TGCAGCGTTGAACTTCGACAGGGGGAGAGGCAAAAACTGTTTTTT. The chain is built from TRBV29-1 and TRBJ1-4; 9 nucleotides match TRBD1. Trimming took 2 bases from V and 9 from J; bases not matched to a gene: 10. Germline CDR1 and CDR2: SQVTM and ANQGSEA. The CDR3 covers 15 residues.

Many counts were recorded for this clonotype. This chain connects TRBV5-6 to TRBJ2-1, with D possibly matching TRBD2 (6 bases). The germline CDR1 and CDR2 sequences are SGHDT and YYEEEE. This CDR3 comprises 14 residues. V dropped 9 bases and J dropped 5 bases, with 18 bases sitting between them. This CDR3 is CAMSPGGRHNEQFF. CDR3 sequence (DNA): TGTGCCATGAGCCCCGGGGGACGGCACAATGAGCAGTTCTTC.

This clonotype was observed a handful of times. V is TRBV6-5 and J is TRBJ2-2; a possible D gene is TRBD1 (6 bases). V was pared by 6 bases and J by 4 bases, with 18 bases between. The CDR3 loop spans 16 amino acids. Germline loops: CDR1 MNHEY, CDR2 SVGAGI. For the CDR3, the DNA is TGTGCCAGCAGCTTACCCCCGGGACACCTCACCGGGGAGCTGTTTTTT. Encoded protein: CASSLPPGHLTGELFF.

This clonotype was detected only a few times. The junction shows a germline mismatch at one end, possibly a read error. This chain uses TRBV7-4 with TRBJ2-5; 10 bases map to TRBD2. CDR3 size: 23 residues. Germline loops: CDR1 SGHVT, CDR2 SQSDAQ. The CDR3 sequence is CASSLARRHRPAGSGGVQGTQYF. The CDR3 DNA reads TGTGCCAGCAGCTTAGCCAGGAGGCACCGCCCCGCAGGGAGCGGGGGGGTACAAGGGACCCAGTACTTC.

A few counts support this clonotype. The chain has TRBV30 and TRBJ2-2; D unresolved. Germline V gene sequence: CDR1 GTSNPN, CDR2 SVGIG (reference sequence). V lost 5 bases, J lost 2 bases, and 9 bases lay in between. This CDR3 contains 13 residues. In nucleotides, the CDR3 is TGTGCCTGGGCCTCTAGAAACACCGGGGAGCTGTTTTTT. Its translation is CAWASRNTGELFF.

V gene TRBV19 combines with J gene TRBJ2-5; a weak D match, TRBD2 (5 bases). CDR1 and CDR2 (germline): LNHDA, SQIVND (reference sequence). V lost 4 bases and J 5 bases, leaving 11 bases between the germline ends. The CDR3 consists of 13 residues. CDR3 in amino acids: CASSKASRETQYF. The CDR3 DNA sequence: TGTGCCAGTAGTAAAGCTAGCCGGGAGACCCAGTACTTC.

This clonotype was observed at least ten times. The chain is built from TRBV18 and TRBJ2-3; 9 bases align to TRBD2. There are 15 residues in the CDR3. Losses at the gene ends were 3 bases for V and 5 bases for J; bases not matched to a gene: 6. Germline V CDR1 and CDR2: KGHSH, LQKENI. The CDR3 region is CASSPAGGAGDTQYF. In DNA form, the CDR3 reads TGTGCCAGCTCACCCGCGGGAGGGGCTGGAGATACGCAGTATTTT.

V is TRBV12-3 or TRBV12-4 and J is TRBJ2-7; D might be TRBD2 (5 bases). The CDR3 consists of 13 residues. The germline V and J ends were trimmed by 3 bases and 5 bases, with 11 bases remaining between them. DNA of the CDR3: TGTGCCAGCAGTTTTGGCAGCGGTAACGAGCAGTACTTC. This codes for CASSFGSGNEQYF.

The CDR3 DNA sequence: TGTGCCAGCAGCCGAGGGGGTCTAGACTTCCACTTT. It encodes CASSRGGLDFHF. The V gene is TRBV6-6, the J gene TRBJ1-6; possible D gene TRBD1, 6 bases. The CDR3 has 12 amino acids. Trimming cost V 6 bases and J 17 bases, with 17 bases left between them. Per the germline V gene, CDR1 is MNHNY and CDR2 is SVGAGI (reference sequence).

This clonotype has more than one count but fewer than ten. The chain has TRBV12-3 or TRBV12-4 and TRBJ2-1; D gene unclear. V was clipped by 1 base and J by 12 bases, with 13 bases between them. The CDR3 length is 13 residues. Here the CDR3 DNA reads TGTGCCAGCAGTTTAGAGGGCAATTTGCTGCAGTTCTTC. The encoded protein is CASSLEGNLLQFF.

This clonotype showed up many times. The chain uses TRBV6-5 and TRBJ2-5; TRBD1 aligns across 7 bases. Germline V CDR1 and CDR2: MNHEY, SVGAGI. V gave up 0 bases and J gave up 1 base; unmatched junction bases: 5. The CDR3 has 16 residues. The CDR3 sequence: CASSYSTRTGQETQYF. DNA for the CDR3: TGTGCCAGCAGTTACTCTACCCGGACAGGCCAAGAGACCCAGTACTTC.

The CDR3 DNA reads as TGTGCCAGCACCCACAGGGATTGTCGCGAGCAGTACGTC. Protein: CASTHRDCREQYV. This rearrangement joins TRBV25-1 to TRBJ2-7, with a possible D match to TRBD1 (6 bases). The V gene's germline CDR1 is MGHDK and CDR2 SYGVNS. This CDR3 has 13 residues. Trimming shortened V by 7 bases and J by 6 bases, and 16 bases separated the two germline ends.

This clonotype was observed a few times. V is TRBV29-1 and J is TRBJ1-1; D is uncertain. V dropped 3 bases and J dropped 6 bases, with 14 bases sitting between them. The CDR3 sequence is 13 residues long. Germline V lookup: CDR1 SQVTM, CDR2 ANQGSEA. The chain's CDR3 is CSVEANETPEAFF. CDR3 DNA: TGCAGCGTTGAGGCGAATGAGACCCCTGAAGCTTTCTTT.

This clonotype was recorded a few times. V gene TRBV9 combines with J gene TRBJ2-3; D is uncertain. Germline V CDR1 and CDR2: SGDLS, YYNGEE. V dropped 3 bases and J dropped 0 bases, with 11 bases sitting between them. This CDR3 contains 15 residues. For the CDR3, the DNA is TGTGCCAGCAGCGAACTCAGGCGTAGCACAGATACGCAGTATTTT. It specifies CASSELRRSTDTQYF. The full variable domain, completed using reference TRBV9 and TRBJ2-3, is DSGVTQTPKHLITATGQRVTLRCSPRSGDLSVYWYQQSLDQGLQFLIQYYNGEERAKGNILERFSAQQFPDLHSELNLSSLELGDSALYFCASSELRRSTDTQYFGPGTRLTVL.

The sample holds many counts of this clonotype. V is TRBV20-1 and J is TRBJ2-2; 7 bases are shared with TRBD2. J was trimmed by 3 bases and V by 6 bases; bases with no gene match: 10. The germline V gene encodes CDR1 DFQATT and CDR2 SNEGSKA (reference sequence). CDR3 length equals 15 residues. For the CDR3, the DNA is TGCAGTGCCAGGCGAGAGCGGGGTTACACCGGGGAGCTGTTTTTT. Translation gives CSARRERGYTGELFF.

In its sample, this clonotype was seen a few times. This sequence joins TRBV6-2 or TRBV6-3 and TRBJ2-2; D is perhaps TRBD2 (5 bases). Trimming removed 6 bases at V and 6 bases at J, with 14 bases between. The CDR3 sequence is 14 residues long. CDR1 MNHEY and CDR2 SVGEGT come from the germline V gene. CDR3: CASREQEVAGELFF. Written as DNA, the CDR3 is TGTGCCAGCAGGGAGCAGGAGGTCGCCGGGGAGCTGTTTTTT.

The V gene is TRBV19, the J gene TRBJ1-2; 10 bases are a match to TRBD1. The germline CDR1 and CDR2 sequences are LNHDA and SQIVND (reference sequence). The CDR3 sequence is 13 residues long. V dropped 7 bases and J dropped 4; count of bases not matched to a gene: 3. The DNA for the CDR3 is TGTGCCAGTATAGGGACAGGGGCCTATGGCTACACCTTC. Its protein product is CASIGTGAYGYTF.

This clonotype was seen at least ten times. V is TRBV4-1 and J is TRBJ2-4, with unresolved D. The CDR3 totals 17 residues. The germline gives CDR1 MGHRA, CDR2 YSYEKL. V shed 0 bases and J shed 8 bases, with 20 bases lying between them. Here the CDR3 DNA reads TGCGCCAGCAGCCAAGATTCTCCAGGAACTGCCGAGGACATTCAGTACTTC. Translated, it gives CASSQDSPGTAEDIQYF.

The rearrangement uses TRBV30 and TRBJ1-1; no clear D gene. This CDR3 contains 13 residues. Looked up from germline, CDR1 is GTSNPN and CDR2 is SVGIG (reference sequence). V was trimmed by 1 base and J by 0 bases, leaving 6 bases between them. The CDR3 reads CAWSAHMNTEAFF. DNA of the CDR3: TGTGCCTGGAGTGCACATATGAACACTGAAGCTTTCTTT.

This sequence joins TRBV18 and TRBJ1-4; D gene ambiguous. CDR3 length: 14 amino acids. Germline V gene data show CDR1 as KGHSH and CDR2 as LQKENI. Trimming pared 4 bases from V and 5 bases from J, leaving 11 bases between. This CDR3 is CASSQSAINEKLFF. The CDR3 DNA reads as TGTGCCAGCTCACAATCAGCCATCAATGAAAAACTGTTTTTT.

The chain links TRBV6-5 to TRBJ1-2; 8 positions agree with TRBD1. This CDR3 contains 16 residues. Unmatched junction bases numbered 10, after V lost 0 bases and J lost 7 bases. Germline V CDR1 and CDR2: MNHEY, SVGAGI. CDR3 in amino acids: CASSYSRTGSSLGYTF. The CDR3 nucleotides are TGTGCCAGCAGTTACTCTAGGACAGGGTCTAGTCTTGGCTACACCTTC.

This clonotype occurred a few times. The chain recombines TRBV14 with TRBJ2-3, with unresolved D. The germline V gene encodes CDR1 SGHDN and CDR2 FVKESK. The CDR3 covers 17 residues. V was shortened by 0 bases and J by 0 bases, with 13 bases between the two germline ends. CDR3 protein: CASSQDSLQDSTDTQYF. For the CDR3, the DNA is TGTGCCAGCAGCCAAGATTCTCTTCAGGACAGCACAGATACGCAGTATTTT.

The table lists this clonotype with a few counts. V gene TRBV5-1 combines with J gene TRBJ2-5, with 7 nucleotides matching TRBD2. There are 14 residues in the CDR3. Losses at the gene ends were 3 bases for V and 9 bases for J; bases not matched to a gene: 11. From germline, CDR1 is SGHRS and CDR2 YFSETQ. DNA of the CDR3: TGCGCCAGCAGCTCCCAGCGGGACGGGGTGTCCCAGTACTTC. It specifies CASSSQRDGVSQYF.